This T cell receptor beta chain was identified in a study of blood T cell repertoires in COVID-19. Overall study: Both acute and convalescent COVID-19 samples were obtained from the United States, Italy and Spain. T cells, B-cell-depleted T cells, or PBMCs supplied cDNA or gDNA.

This clone is a singleton in its sample. Original processing notes: Amplification of reference gene primers was used by the study to estimate nucleated cell counts. Assay used: immunoSEQ multiplex PCR; TCRdb lists only in-frame clones, some missing. V, J and clone size are those of that table, while D and trimming were read from the DNA. The sample has about 270,000 clones; 80% to 90% are singletons. The CDR3 length is 16 residues. V gave up 0 bases and J gave up 0 bases, with 8 bases separating them. Germline V gene data show CDR1 as MNHEY and CDR2 as SVGEGT. The sample taken for sequencing was peripheral blood. The rearrangement uses TRBV6-2 or TRBV6-3 and TRBJ1-4; no reliable D call. The source of this sequence is a woman younger than 45 with COVID-19, enrolled during active disease. The CDR3 DNA sequence: TGTGCCAGCAGTTACTCACAGTTTGCAACTAATGAAAAACTGTTTTTT. Translation gives CASSYSQFATNEKLFF.